This is a list of T cell receptor beta chains from one sample in a study of early T cells in non-severe SARS-CoV-2 infection. TCRdb re-called the 5' RACE reads with MiXCR, one entry per CDR3 protein. The profile shows about 24,000 distinct CDR3 sequences, 3.5% to 5% of them singletons. The sample was whole blood. The receptors were sampled from an adult who was a healthcare worker with PCR-confirmed SARS-CoV-2 infection or an uninfected control (not recorded which). CDR3s include the opening cysteine and the closing phenylalanine or tryptophan. Fields, in order: clone size, V gene, D gene, CDR3 length, J gene, CDR3 DNA, CDR3 protein. D genes are given only for firm matches. Clone size is not always given. Where it is, it says once, few, many or a class for expanded clones.

clone_size: many; v_call: TRBV5-1; d_call: .; cdr3_length: 13; j_call: TRBJ2-5; cdr3_nt: TGCGCCACCCGGGGGACAATACAAGAGACCCAGTACTTC; cdr3_aa: CATRGTIQETQYF
clone_size: many; v_call: TRBV11-2; d_call: TRBD2; cdr3_length: 17; j_call: TRBJ2-7; cdr3_nt: TGTGCCAGCACCTTCTATAAGGTGGGAGGGCCCTCCTACGAGCAGTACTTC; cdr3_aa: CASTFYKVGGPSYEQYF
clone_size: many; v_call: TRBV27; d_call: TRBD1; cdr3_length: 15; j_call: TRBJ1-6; cdr3_nt: TGTGCCAGCAGCCGAAAGACAGGGGGCGGCTCACCCCTCCACTTT; cdr3_aa: CASSRKTGGGSPLHF
clone_size: .; v_call: TRBV11-3; d_call: .; cdr3_length: 14; j_call: TRBJ2-3; cdr3_nt: TGTGCCAGCAGCTTACTCGGTCCCGGGGATACGCAGTATTTT; cdr3_aa: CASSLLGPGDTQYF
clone_size: few; v_call: TRBV7-2; d_call: .; cdr3_length: 15; j_call: TRBJ1-4; cdr3_nt: TGTGCCAGCAGCTTAGGCGGGCTGGAGGGGGAAAAACTGTTTTTT; cdr3_aa: CASSLGGLEGEKLFF
clone_size: many; v_call: TRBV12-3/TRBV12-4; d_call: .; cdr3_length: 15; j_call: TRBJ2-6; cdr3_nt: TGTGCCAGCAGTTTAGCAGGGGCTGGGGCCAACGTCCTGACTTTC; cdr3_aa: CASSLAGAGANVLTF
clone_size: many; v_call: TRBV29-1; d_call: .; cdr3_length: 11; j_call: TRBJ1-2; cdr3_nt: TGCAGCTCTTCATCTAATTATGGCTACACCTTC; cdr3_aa: CSSSSNYGYTF
clone_size: .; v_call: TRBV20-1; d_call: .; cdr3_length: 14; j_call: TRBJ1-1; cdr3_nt: TGCAGTGCTAGAGACGTCTTCGGGAACACTGAAGCTTTCTTT; cdr3_aa: CSARDVFGNTEAFF
clone_size: .; v_call: TRBV18; d_call: .; cdr3_length: 13; j_call: TRBJ2-3; cdr3_nt: TGTGCCAGCTCACTCGCCGATACAGATACGCAGTATTTT; cdr3_aa: CASSLADTDTQYF
clone_size: many; v_call: TRBV6-2/TRBV6-3; d_call: .; cdr3_length: 12; j_call: TRBJ2-1; cdr3_nt: TGTGCCAGCAGTTACTCGACCCCGGAGCAGTTCTTC; cdr3_aa: CASSYSTPEQFF
clone_size: few; v_call: TRBV4-3; d_call: TRBD2; cdr3_length: 15; j_call: TRBJ2-3; cdr3_nt: TGCGCCAGCAGTCCGGGAGGGGAGCCCACAGATACGCAGTATTTT; cdr3_aa: CASSPGGEPTDTQYF
clone_size: .; v_call: TRBV4-3; d_call: TRBD1; cdr3_length: 15; j_call: TRBJ2-1; cdr3_nt: TGCGCCACCAGGGAGGTGGGGACAGGGTACGGAGAGCAGTTCTTC; cdr3_aa: CATREVGTGYGEQFF
clone_size: few; v_call: TRBV4-3; d_call: .; cdr3_length: 14; j_call: TRBJ2-1; cdr3_nt: TGCGCCAGCAGCCTCACGGTTGACGACAATGAGCAGTTCTTC; cdr3_aa: CASSLTVDDNEQFF
clone_size: many; v_call: TRBV5-1; d_call: TRBD1; cdr3_length: 12; j_call: TRBJ1-1; cdr3_nt: TGCGCCAGCAGCCAGGGGGTCGGTGAAGCTTTCTTT; cdr3_aa: CASSQGVGEAFF
clone_size: many; v_call: TRBV4-3; d_call: .; cdr3_length: 18; j_call: TRBJ1-2; cdr3_nt: TGCGCCAGCAGCCAAGAGCCCGGCAGGATACGACAACGGCATGGCTACACCTTC; cdr3_aa: CASSQEPGRIRQRHGYTF
clone_size: few; v_call: TRBV5-4; d_call: .; cdr3_length: 15; j_call: TRBJ2-3; cdr3_nt: TGTGCCAGCAGCTTGGAACCAGCGAAAACAGATACGCAGTATTTT; cdr3_aa: CASSLEPAKTDTQYF
clone_size: many; v_call: TRBV4-3; d_call: .; cdr3_length: 15; j_call: TRBJ1-2; cdr3_nt: TGCGCCAGCAGCCAAGAGGCGGGCAGGGACTATGGCTACACCTTC; cdr3_aa: CASSQEAGRDYGYTF
clone_size: .; v_call: TRBV7-6; d_call: .; cdr3_length: 14; j_call: TRBJ2-3; cdr3_nt: TGTACCAGCAGCATGTCGACAGATGGGGATACGCAGTATTTT; cdr3_aa: CTSSMSTDGDTQYF
clone_size: many; v_call: TRBV29-1; d_call: .; cdr3_length: 14; j_call: TRBJ1-2; cdr3_nt: TGCAGCGTTGAAGTGGGGAGCGGGTACTATGGCTACACCTTC; cdr3_aa: CSVEVGSGYYGYTF
clone_size: many; v_call: TRBV25-1; d_call: .; cdr3_length: 18; j_call: TRBJ1-3; cdr3_nt: TGTGCCAGCAGTGAATATGGTGCAGGCCAGGGCACTGGAAACACCATATATTTT; cdr3_aa: CASSEYGAGQGTGNTIYF
clone_size: many; v_call: TRBV10-3; d_call: .; cdr3_length: 12; j_call: TRBJ2-1; cdr3_nt: TGTGCCTCCAGGGGGGTCTACAATGAGCAGTTCTTC; cdr3_aa: CASRGVYNEQFF
clone_size: many; v_call: TRBV11-2; d_call: TRBD2; cdr3_length: 18; j_call: TRBJ2-3; cdr3_nt: TGTGCCAGCAGCCGGGGACTAGCGGGGGCGAAGTTCACAGATACGCAGTATTTT; cdr3_aa: CASSRGLAGAKFTDTQYF
clone_size: many; v_call: TRBV24-1; d_call: .; cdr3_length: 11; j_call: TRBJ2-1; cdr3_nt: TGTGCCACCAGTGATTTAGATGAGCAGTTCTTC; cdr3_aa: CATSDLDEQFF
clone_size: many; v_call: TRBV25-1; d_call: TRBD1; cdr3_length: 13; j_call: TRBJ2-7; cdr3_nt: TGTGCCAGCAGTGAATCAGGGGGAAGCGAGCAGTACTTC; cdr3_aa: CASSESGGSEQYF
clone_size: many; v_call: TRBV4-1; d_call: .; cdr3_length: 17; j_call: TRBJ1-1; cdr3_nt: TGCGCCAGCAGCCAAGTGGGGAGGGGCGGGCCGAACACTGAAGCTTTCTTT; cdr3_aa: CASSQVGRGGPNTEAFF
clone_size: many; v_call: TRBV7-2; d_call: .; cdr3_length: 14; j_call: TRBJ1-1; cdr3_nt: TGTGCCAGCAGCCCGCGGACATTCAACACTGAAGCTTTCTTT; cdr3_aa: CASSPRTFNTEAFF
clone_size: many; v_call: TRBV20-1; d_call: TRBD1; cdr3_length: 13; j_call: TRBJ2-1; cdr3_nt: TGCAGTACAGGGGAGTTCTCCTACAATGAGCAGTTCTTC; cdr3_aa: CSTGEFSYNEQFF
clone_size: many; v_call: TRBV7-2; d_call: .; cdr3_length: 14; j_call: TRBJ1-3; cdr3_nt: TGTGCCAGCAGCTTCAAGGGGGCTGGAAACACCATATATTTT; cdr3_aa: CASSFKGAGNTIYF
clone_size: many; v_call: TRBV5-1; d_call: .; cdr3_length: 15; j_call: TRBJ2-3; cdr3_nt: TGCGCCAGCAGCTTGGCCGAGGGGCCCCCAGATACGCAGTATTTT; cdr3_aa: CASSLAEGPPDTQYF
clone_size: many; v_call: TRBV20-1; d_call: .; cdr3_length: 14; j_call: TRBJ2-3; cdr3_nt: TGCAGTGCTAGAGTGGCTAATCTAGGAGATACGCAGTATTTT; cdr3_aa: CSARVANLGDTQYF
clone_size: many; v_call: TRBV2; d_call: TRBD1; cdr3_length: 14; j_call: TRBJ1-2; cdr3_nt: TGTGCCACCGGGACAGGGGGCGCCCCAGATGGCTACACCTTC; cdr3_aa: CATGTGGAPDGYTF
clone_size: many; v_call: TRBV6-2/TRBV6-3; d_call: TRBD2; cdr3_length: 13; j_call: TRBJ2-5; cdr3_nt: TGTGCCAGCCTACTAGCGGCCCAAGAGACCCAGTACTTC; cdr3_aa: CASLLAAQETQYF
clone_size: many; v_call: TRBV2; d_call: TRBD2; cdr3_length: 14; j_call: TRBJ2-3; cdr3_nt: TGTGCCAGCAGCCCTCTCACTAGCGGGGATACGCAGTATTTT; cdr3_aa: CASSPLTSGDTQYF
clone_size: few; v_call: TRBV5-4; d_call: TRBD1; cdr3_length: 14; j_call: TRBJ1-2; cdr3_nt: TGTGCCAGCAGCCCACAGGGGGCAAACTATGGCTACACCTTC; cdr3_aa: CASSPQGANYGYTF
clone_size: medium-sized; v_call: TRBV2; d_call: TRBD1; cdr3_length: 15; j_call: TRBJ2-1; cdr3_nt: TGTGCCAGCATGGGAGGGGACAGGGGGCCCAATGAGCAGTTCTTC; cdr3_aa: CASMGGDRGPNEQFF
clone_size: many; v_call: TRBV6-5; d_call: TRBD1; cdr3_length: 17; j_call: TRBJ1-1; cdr3_nt: TGTGCCAGCAGTTCCGCGACAGGGAAAACGGCGAACACTGAAGCTTTCTTT; cdr3_aa: CASSSATGKTANTEAFF
clone_size: many; v_call: TRBV20-1; d_call: TRBD1; cdr3_length: 14; j_call: TRBJ2-7; cdr3_nt: TGCAGTGCTAAAAAACAGGGGAACTCCTACGAGCAGTACTTC; cdr3_aa: CSAKKQGNSYEQYF
clone_size: many; v_call: TRBV7-9; d_call: .; cdr3_length: 15; j_call: TRBJ2-1; cdr3_nt: TGTGCCAGCAGCTTATCCGGCGGGGCGGGGCATGAGCAGTTCTTC; cdr3_aa: CASSLSGGAGHEQFF
clone_size: many; v_call: TRBV28; d_call: .; cdr3_length: 16; j_call: TRBJ1-5; cdr3_nt: TGTGCCAGCAGTTTATTCCAGTTTAATAGCAATCAGCCCCAGCATTTT; cdr3_aa: CASSLFQFNSNQPQHF
clone_size: many; v_call: TRBV6-5; d_call: .; cdr3_length: 12; j_call: TRBJ1-1; cdr3_nt: TGTGCCAGCAGCCTGAAGAACACTGAAGCTTTCTTT; cdr3_aa: CASSLKNTEAFF
clone_size: few; v_call: TRBV27; d_call: .; cdr3_length: 15; j_call: TRBJ1-4; cdr3_nt: TGTGCCAGCAGTTACCAGGGGCGGGCTAATGAAAAACTGTTTTTT; cdr3_aa: CASSYQGRANEKLFF
clone_size: few; v_call: TRBV20-1; d_call: .; cdr3_length: 14; j_call: TRBJ2-7; cdr3_nt: TGCAGCGTCGAAGGGGGGGACACCACCTACGAGCAGTACTTC; cdr3_aa: CSVEGGDTTYEQYF
clone_size: .; v_call: TRBV7-9; d_call: .; cdr3_length: 14; j_call: TRBJ1-4; cdr3_nt: TGTGCCAGCACGGGAGGGACAACTAATGAAAAACTGTTTTTT; cdr3_aa: CASTGGTTNEKLFF
clone_size: many; v_call: TRBV6-2/TRBV6-3; d_call: TRBD2; cdr3_length: 15; j_call: TRBJ2-5; cdr3_nt: TGTGCCAGCAGTTTAACCTCGACTAGCGGAGAGACCCAGTACTTC; cdr3_aa: CASSLTSTSGETQYF
clone_size: few; v_call: TRBV4-1; d_call: .; cdr3_length: 15; j_call: TRBJ2-2; cdr3_nt: TGCGCCAGCAGCCAAGGGTCCTTGAGGACCGGGGAGCTGTTTTTT; cdr3_aa: CASSQGSLRTGELFF
clone_size: many; v_call: TRBV14; d_call: .; cdr3_length: 13; j_call: TRBJ2-5; cdr3_nt: TGTGCCAGCAGCCAAGTCGGATCTGAGACCCAGTACTTC; cdr3_aa: CASSQVGSETQYF
clone_size: many; v_call: TRBV28; d_call: TRBD2; cdr3_length: 14; j_call: TRBJ2-3; cdr3_nt: TGTGCCAGCATCGTGGGGACTAGCACAGATACGCAGTACTTT; cdr3_aa: CASIVGTSTDTQYF
clone_size: few; v_call: TRBV6-6; d_call: .; cdr3_length: 14; j_call: TRBJ1-1; cdr3_nt: TGTGCCAGCAGTTACATACAGGGGAACACTGAAGCTTTCTTT; cdr3_aa: CASSYIQGNTEAFF